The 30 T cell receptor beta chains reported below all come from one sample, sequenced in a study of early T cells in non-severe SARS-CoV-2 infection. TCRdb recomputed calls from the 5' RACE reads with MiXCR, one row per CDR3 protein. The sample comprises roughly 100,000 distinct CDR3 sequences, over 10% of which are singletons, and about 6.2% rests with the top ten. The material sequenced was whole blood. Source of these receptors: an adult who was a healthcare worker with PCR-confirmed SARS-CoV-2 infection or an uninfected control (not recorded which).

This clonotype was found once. The CDR3: CASSLKGLYTDTQYF. CDR3 coding DNA: TGTGCCAGCAGCTTAAAGGGACTATACACAGATACGCAGTATTTT. V and J are TRBV11-1 and TRBJ2-3; 7 nucleotides agree with TRBD2. The germline CDR1 and CDR2 sequences are SGHAT and FQDESV (reference sequence). The CDR3 has 15 amino acids. Losses at the gene ends were 2 bases for V and 2 bases for J; bases not matched to a gene: 4.

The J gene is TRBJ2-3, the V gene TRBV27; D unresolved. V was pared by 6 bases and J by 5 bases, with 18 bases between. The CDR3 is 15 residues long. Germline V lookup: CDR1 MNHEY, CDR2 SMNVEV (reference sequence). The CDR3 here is CASSPGSPKVDTQYF. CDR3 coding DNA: TGTGCCAGCAGCCCGGGTTCTCCTAAGGTAGATACGCAGTATTTT.

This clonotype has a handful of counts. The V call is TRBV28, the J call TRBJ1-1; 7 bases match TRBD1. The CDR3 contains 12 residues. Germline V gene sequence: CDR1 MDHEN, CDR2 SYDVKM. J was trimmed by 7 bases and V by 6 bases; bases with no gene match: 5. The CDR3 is CASSRDRVEAFF. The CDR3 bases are TGTGCCAGCAGCCGCGACAGGGTTGAAGCTTTCTTT.

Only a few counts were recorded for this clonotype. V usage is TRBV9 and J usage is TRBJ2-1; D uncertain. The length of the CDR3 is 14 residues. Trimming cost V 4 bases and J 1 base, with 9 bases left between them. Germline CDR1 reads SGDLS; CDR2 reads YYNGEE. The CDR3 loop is CASSPVGSYNEQFF. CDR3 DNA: TGTGCCAGCAGCCCGGTGGGGTCCTACAATGAGCAGTTCTTC.

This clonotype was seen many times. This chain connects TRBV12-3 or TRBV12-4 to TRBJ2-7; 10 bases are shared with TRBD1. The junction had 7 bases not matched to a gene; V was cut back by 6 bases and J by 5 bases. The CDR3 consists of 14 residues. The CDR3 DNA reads TGTGCCAGCAGCCAGGGACAGGGGACACACGAGCAGTACTTC. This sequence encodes CASSQGQGTHEQYF.

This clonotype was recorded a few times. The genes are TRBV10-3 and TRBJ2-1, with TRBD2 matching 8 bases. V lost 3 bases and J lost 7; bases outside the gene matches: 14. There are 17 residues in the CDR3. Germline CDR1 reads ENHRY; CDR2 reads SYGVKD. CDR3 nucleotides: TGTGCCATCAGTGATAGGACCGGCGCGGGAGGCTGGAATGAGCAGTTCTTC. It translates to CAISDRTGAGGWNEQFF.

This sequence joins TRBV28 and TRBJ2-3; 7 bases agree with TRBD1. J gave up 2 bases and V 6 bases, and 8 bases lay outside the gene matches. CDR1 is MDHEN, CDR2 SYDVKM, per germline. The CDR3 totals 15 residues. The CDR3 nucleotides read TGTGCCAGCAGCTTGGCGACAGGGTACACAGATACGCAGTATTTT. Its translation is CASSLATGYTDTQYF.

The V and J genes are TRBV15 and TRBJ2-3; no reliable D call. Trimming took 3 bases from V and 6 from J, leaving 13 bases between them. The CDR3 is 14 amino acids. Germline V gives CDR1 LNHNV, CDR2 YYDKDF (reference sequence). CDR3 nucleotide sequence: TGTGCCACCAGCAGCCGGAGATTCGGGGATACGCAGTATTTT. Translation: CATSSRRFGDTQYF.

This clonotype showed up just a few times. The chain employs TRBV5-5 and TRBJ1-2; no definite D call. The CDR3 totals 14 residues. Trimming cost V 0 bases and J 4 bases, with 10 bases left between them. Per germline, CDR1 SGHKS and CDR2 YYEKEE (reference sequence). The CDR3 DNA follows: TGTGCCAGCAGCTTGGAAGGCCTGCCCTATGGCTACACCTTC. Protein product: CASSLEGLPYGYTF.

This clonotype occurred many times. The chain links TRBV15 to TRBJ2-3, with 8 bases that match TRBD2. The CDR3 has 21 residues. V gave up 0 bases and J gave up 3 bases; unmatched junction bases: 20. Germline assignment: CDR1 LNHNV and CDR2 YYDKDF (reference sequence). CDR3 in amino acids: CATSRDTATRGTGGPTDTQYF. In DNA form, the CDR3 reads TGTGCCACCAGCAGAGACACTGCGACTCGGGGGACGGGAGGGCCAACAGATACGCAGTATTTT.

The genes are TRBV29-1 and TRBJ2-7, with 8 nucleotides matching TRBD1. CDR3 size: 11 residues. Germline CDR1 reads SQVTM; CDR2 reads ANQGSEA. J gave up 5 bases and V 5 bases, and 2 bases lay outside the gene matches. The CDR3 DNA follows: TGCAGCGTTAACAGGGGGGACGAGCAGTACTTC. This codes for CSVNRGDEQYF.

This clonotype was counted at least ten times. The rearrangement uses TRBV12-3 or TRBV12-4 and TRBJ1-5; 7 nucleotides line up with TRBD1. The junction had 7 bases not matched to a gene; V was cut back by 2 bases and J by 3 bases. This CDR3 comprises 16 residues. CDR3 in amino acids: CASSLSLTGSNQPQHF. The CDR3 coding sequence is TGTGCCAGCAGTTTATCGTTGACAGGGTCCAATCAGCCCCAGCATTTT.

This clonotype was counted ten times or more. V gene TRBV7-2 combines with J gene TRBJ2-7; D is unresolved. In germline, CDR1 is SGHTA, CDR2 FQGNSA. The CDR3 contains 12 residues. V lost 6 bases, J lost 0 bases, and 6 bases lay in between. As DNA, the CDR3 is TGTGCCAGCAGTTTGGTCTCCTACGAGCAGTACTTC. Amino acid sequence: CASSLVSYEQYF.

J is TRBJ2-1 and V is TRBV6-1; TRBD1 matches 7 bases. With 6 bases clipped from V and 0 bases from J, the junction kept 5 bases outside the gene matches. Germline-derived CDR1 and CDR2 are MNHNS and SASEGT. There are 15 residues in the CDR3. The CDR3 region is CASSGDSSSYNEQFF. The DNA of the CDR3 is TGTGCCAGCAGCGGGGACAGCAGCTCCTACAATGAGCAGTTCTTC.

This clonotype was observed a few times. The CDR3, as DNA: TGTGCCAGCAGCGTAGGACCCTGGCCTCAAGAGACCCAGTACTTC. Translation: CASSVGPWPQETQYF. The chain is built from TRBV7-6 and TRBJ2-5; D uncertain. Germline V gene lookup returns CDR1 SGHVS and CDR2 FNYEAQ. The V end lost 5 bases, the J end lost 2 bases, and 15 bases lay between the germline ends. This CDR3 is built from 15 residues.

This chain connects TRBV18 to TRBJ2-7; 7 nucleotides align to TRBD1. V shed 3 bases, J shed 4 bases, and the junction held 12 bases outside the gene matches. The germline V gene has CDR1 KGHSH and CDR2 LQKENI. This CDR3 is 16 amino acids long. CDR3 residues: CASSPSGQNIHYEQYF. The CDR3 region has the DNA TGTGCCAGCTCACCGTCGGGACAGAATATACATTACGAGCAGTACTTC.

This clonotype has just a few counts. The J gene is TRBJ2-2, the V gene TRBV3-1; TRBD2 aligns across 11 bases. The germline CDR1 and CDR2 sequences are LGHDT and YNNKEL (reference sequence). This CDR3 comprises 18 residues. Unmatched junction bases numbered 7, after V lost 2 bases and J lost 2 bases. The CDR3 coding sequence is TGTGCCAGCAGCCAACGCCGGGGGACTAGCGGAAACACCGGGGAGCTGTTTTTT. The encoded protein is CASSQRRGTSGNTGELFF.

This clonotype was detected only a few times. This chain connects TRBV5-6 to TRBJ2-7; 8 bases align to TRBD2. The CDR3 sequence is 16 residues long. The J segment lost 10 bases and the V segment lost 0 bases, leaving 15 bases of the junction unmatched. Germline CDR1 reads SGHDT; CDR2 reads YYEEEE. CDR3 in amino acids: CASSLGSTPTRGEQYF. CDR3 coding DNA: TGTGCCAGCAGCTTGGGGTCTACCCCGACGCGGGGGGAACAGTACTTC.

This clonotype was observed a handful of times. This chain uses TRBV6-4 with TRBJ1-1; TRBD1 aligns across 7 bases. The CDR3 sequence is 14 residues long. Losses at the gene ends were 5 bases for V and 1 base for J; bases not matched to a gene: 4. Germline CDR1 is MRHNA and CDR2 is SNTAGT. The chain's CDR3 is CASSSGTENTEAFF. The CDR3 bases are TGTGCCAGCAGTTCCGGGACAGAGAACACTGAAGCTTTCTTT.

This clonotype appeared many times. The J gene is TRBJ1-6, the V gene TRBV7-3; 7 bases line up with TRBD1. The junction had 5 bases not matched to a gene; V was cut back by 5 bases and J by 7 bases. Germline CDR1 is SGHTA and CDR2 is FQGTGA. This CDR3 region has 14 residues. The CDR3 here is CASSHSGGNSPLHF. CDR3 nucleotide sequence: TGTGCCAGCAGCCACTCAGGGGGGAATTCACCCCTCCACTTT.

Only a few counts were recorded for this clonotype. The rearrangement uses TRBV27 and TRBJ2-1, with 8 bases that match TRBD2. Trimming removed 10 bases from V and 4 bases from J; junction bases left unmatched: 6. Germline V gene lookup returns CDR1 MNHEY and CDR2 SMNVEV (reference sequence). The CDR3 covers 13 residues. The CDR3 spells CATGLALYNEQFF. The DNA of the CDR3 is TGTGCCACTGGACTAGCTCTGTACAATGAGCAGTTCTTC.

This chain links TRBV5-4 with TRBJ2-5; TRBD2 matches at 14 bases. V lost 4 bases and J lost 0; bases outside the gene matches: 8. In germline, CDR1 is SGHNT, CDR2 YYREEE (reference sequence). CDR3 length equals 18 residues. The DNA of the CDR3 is TGTGCCAGCAGCCCAGGGACTAGCGGGAGTTTGTACCAAGAGACCCAGTACTTC. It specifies CASSPGTSGSLYQETQYF. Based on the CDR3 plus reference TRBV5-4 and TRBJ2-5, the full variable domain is ETGVTQSPTHLIKTRGQQVTLRCSSQSGHNTVSWYQQALGQGPQFIFQYYREEENGRGNFPPRFSGLQFPNYSSELNVNALELDDSALYLCASSPGTSGSLYQETQYFGPGTRLLVL.

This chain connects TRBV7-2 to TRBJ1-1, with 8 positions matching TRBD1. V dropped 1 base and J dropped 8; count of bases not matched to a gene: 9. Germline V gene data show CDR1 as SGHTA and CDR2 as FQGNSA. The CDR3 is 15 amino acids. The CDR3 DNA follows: TGTGCCAGCAGCTTAGACCCAGGGGGCCAGGGGGAAGCTTTCTTT. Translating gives CASSLDPGGQGEAFF.

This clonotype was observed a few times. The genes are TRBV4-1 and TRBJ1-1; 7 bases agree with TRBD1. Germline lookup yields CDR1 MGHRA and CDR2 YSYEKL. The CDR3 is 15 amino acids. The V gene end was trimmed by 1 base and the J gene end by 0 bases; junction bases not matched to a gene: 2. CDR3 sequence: CASSQATGLNTEAFF. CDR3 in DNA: TGCGCCAGCAGCCAAGCGACAGGGTTGAACACTGAAGCTTTCTTT.

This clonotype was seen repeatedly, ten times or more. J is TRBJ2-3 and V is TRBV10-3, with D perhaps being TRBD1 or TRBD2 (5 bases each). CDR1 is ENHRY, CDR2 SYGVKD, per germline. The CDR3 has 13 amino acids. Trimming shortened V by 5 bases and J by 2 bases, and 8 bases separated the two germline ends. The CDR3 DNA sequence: TGTGCCATCAGTCGGGGCGACACAGATACGCAGTATTTT. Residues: CAISRGDTDTQYF.

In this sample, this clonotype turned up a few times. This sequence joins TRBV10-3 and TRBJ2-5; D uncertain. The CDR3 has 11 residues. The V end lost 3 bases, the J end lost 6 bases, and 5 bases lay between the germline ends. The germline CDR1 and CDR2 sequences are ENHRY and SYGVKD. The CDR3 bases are TGTGCCATCAGTGATGAAAAGACCCAGTACTTC. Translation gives CAISDEKTQYF.

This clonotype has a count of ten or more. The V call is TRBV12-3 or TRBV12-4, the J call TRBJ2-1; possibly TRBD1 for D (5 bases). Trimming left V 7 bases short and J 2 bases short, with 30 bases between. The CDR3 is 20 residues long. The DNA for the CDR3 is TGTGCCAGCACTTTCTTTCAGGGAATGATAGGCGGAGCCACCTACAATGAGCAGTTCTTC. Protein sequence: CASTFFQGMIGGATYNEQFF.

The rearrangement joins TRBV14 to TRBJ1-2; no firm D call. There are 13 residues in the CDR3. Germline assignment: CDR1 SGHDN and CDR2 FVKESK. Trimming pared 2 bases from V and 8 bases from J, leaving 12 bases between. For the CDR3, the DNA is TGTGCCAGCAGCCAAAATCATCTCGGCGGCTACACCTTC. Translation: CASSQNHLGGYTF.

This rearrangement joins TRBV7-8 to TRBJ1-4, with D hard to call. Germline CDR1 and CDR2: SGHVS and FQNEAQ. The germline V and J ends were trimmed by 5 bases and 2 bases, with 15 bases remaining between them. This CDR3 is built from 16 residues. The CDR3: CASSQRSQTTNEKLFF. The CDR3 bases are TGTGCCAGCAGCCAGAGATCACAGACGACTAATGAAAAACTGTTTTTT.

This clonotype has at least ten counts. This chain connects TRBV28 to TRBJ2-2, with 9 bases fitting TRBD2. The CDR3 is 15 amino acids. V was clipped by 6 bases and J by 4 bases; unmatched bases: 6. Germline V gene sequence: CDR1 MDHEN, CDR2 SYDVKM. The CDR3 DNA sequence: TGTGCCAGCAGCCCAAGCGGGAGGAGCACCGGGGAGCTGTTTTTT. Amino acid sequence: CASSPSGRSTGELFF.